This T cell receptor beta chain is drawn from a study of cytomegalovirus exposure and HLA in healthy donors (dated by TCRdb to about 2017). A note on the overall study: According to an earlier analysis of 450 to 650 of the donors, about 190 million T cells yielded 90 million to 140 million unique TCR beta sequences and approximately 300 Gb of sequence data. Approximately 300 gigabases of sequencing data and around 87 million unique TCR sequences were included in an early release covering roughly 600 HLA-typed donors. Among the roughly 380 genotyped donors, 75% to 90% belonged to the genetic ancestry cluster associated with self-reported Caucasian donors. The study was designed to test whether signatures of past pathogen exposure could be identified by cataloging public T cell receptors. The T cell repertoires of 666 subjects were profiled by immunosequencing and related to cytomegalovirus serostatus. A separate validation cohort of over a hundred different subjects was used in addition to the approximately 700-subject first cohort. To predict cytomegalovirus infection status, the study brought together high-throughput TCR immunosequencing, statistical association of individual TCRs with disease status, and machine learning. A later analysis re-examined previously published TCR beta repertoires from 500 to 700 donors and added high-resolution HLA genotyping to investigate patterns of TCR occurrence. Rather than using new phenotypic data, the later analysis identified candidate immune exposures from TCR beta sequences and from how often those sequences occurred across donors. To decide whether each TCR beta V gene segment behaved as functional or pseudogenic, an earlier analysis of 587 of the donors relied on high-throughput TCR beta sequencing. Donor age, sex, ethnicity and CMV serostatus were compiled together with the repertoire data. In a later genetic analysis, genome-wide SNP genotypes for about three fifths of the roughly 670 donors were used, and that subset was treated as a discovery cohort. All discovery cohort repertoires had been generated using a single sequencing platform. Class I and class II HLA loci were covered by the typing at four-digit resolution. Typing coverage varied by locus: roughly 620-640 donors for A, B, C, DRB1 and DQB1; approximately 500 for DQA1; more than 600 for DPA1; roughly 450 for DPB1. Several DR-DQ haplotypes were treated as single units for association and clustering because of strong linkage in the cohort. Among about 400 genotyped donors of the cohort, an average of around 240,000 unique TCR beta nucleotide sequences was sequenced per donor, of which about 19% were non-productive. Summary of the overall study and its limitations: The classifier was reported to diagnose cytomegalovirus status with high specificity and sensitivity in both the original and validation cohorts. Assigning TCR associations to individual alleles was difficult when HLA alleles, especially DR and DQ, strongly co-occurred. The only immune exposure information available for the cohort was CMV serostatus. Most TCR sequences were seen in very few donors, while some public TCRs were found in many individuals. It was suggested by the authors that the approach could potentially be generalized to other disease states and immunological phenotypes. Correlated functional status among segregating V segments might be attributable to linkage disequilibrium, but an unknown experimental factor could not be ruled out. The study gave a list of about 150 TCR beta chains associated with cytomegalovirus. In a later analysis, several top co-occurrence clusters were reported to appear linked to parvovirus B19, influenza, CMV and Epstein-Barr virus. According to a later analysis, TCR association rates differed among HLA loci, with DRB1 alleles showing the most associated TCRs and HLA-C alleles showing the fewest. Broadly in line with IMGT annotations, most TCR beta V segments showed up in productive rearrangements about 87% or about 30% of the time in an earlier analysis of 587 of the donors. A later genetic analysis associated a missense DCLRE1C variant with V-gene and J-gene trimming of TCR beta chains, and an independent cohort replicated the association. Presence/absence analyses assumed roughly uniform sequencing depth across donors, an assumption that may not hold. This cohort had only TCR beta chains sequenced, and the lack of alpha or paired-chain data limited which features could be detected. Because the 87-base-pair reads could not distinguish some IMGT-functional V segments, including TRBV6-2 and TRBV6-3, those segments were excluded. According to a later genetic analysis, donors in an Asian-associated ancestry cluster had fewer N-insertions in productive TCRs than the approximately 710-donor mean. Specific HLA alleles were associated with roughly 17,000 TCR beta sequences at a false discovery rate of 0.05 in a later analysis. A further reported finding was that TCR beta sequences accurately predicted the HLA-A and HLA-B alleles for most subjects in the first cohort. Over 15 rarely observed V segments, including chromosome 9 orphons, were excluded from the earlier analysis of some 590 of the donors because counts were too low. In a later analysis, HLA-associated TCR beta chains were found to be more clonally expanded and to have lower generation probabilities than equally common non-associated chains. A few of the identified cytomegalovirus-associated TCR beta chains were confirmed in vitro to be specific for cytomegalovirus antigens. According to a later analysis, most CMV-associated TCR beta chains appeared to be HLA-restricted, and the HLA associations seemed to be driven largely by CMV exposure. Because HLA typing was unavailable for some donors at each locus, only the typed subset was used in association tests. A group of highly shared sequence variants was considered likely to be a technical artifact of the sequencing pipeline.

Library construction relied on the immunoSEQ multiplex PCR assay. The multiplex PCR relied on a mix of 60 forward primers for TCR Vbeta segments and 13 reverse primers for TCR Jbeta segments. A multiplex PCR assay on genomic DNA amplified the CDR3 region of rearranged TCR beta genes. On the Illumina HiSeq System, the amplified TCR beta libraries were sequenced as 87-base-pair reads. The authors' analysis ran thus. Across the roughly 700 repertoires, a later analysis counted some 80 million unique TCR beta chains, around 10 million of which were shared by at least two donors. To remove PCR and sequencing errors, raw reads were error-corrected and collapsed into unique sequences using a nearest-neighbor algorithm that merged closely related sequences. V, D and J gene segments were assigned by aligning CDR3 sequences to IMGT reference sequences. Each retained sequence needed at least a six-nucleotide match to both a V gene segment and a J gene segment. Rearrangements were called productive when the CDR3 lacked stop codons and stayed in frame with V and J; all others were non-productive. CDR3 was defined according to IMGT convention as the region running from the second conserved V-encoded cysteine to the conserved J-encoded phenylalanine. Sequences without an unambiguous match to a single V gene segment were excluded from the earlier analysis of about 630 of the donors. An earlier analysis of several hundred of the donors called V segments functional above 56.7% productive rearrangements and segregating when the between-donor standard deviation exceeded 5%. To diagnose cytomegalovirus status from the catalog of TCR beta chain sequences, a statistical classification framework was built. In a later analysis, TCR nucleotide sequences were compared against IMGT/GENE-DB human TR gene sequences so that V and J genes could be assigned. The TCRdist pipeline was used in a later analysis to assign CDR3 sequences and most-parsimonious VDJ recombination scenarios. In a later analysis, every TCR beta chain was defined by the combination of its CDR3 amino acid sequence and its V-gene family, and reads without a unique V-gene family were dropped. To address suspected cross-contamination and a sequencing artifact, a later analysis removed around 600 highly shared, low-generation-probability nucleotide sequences. In a later analysis, a clonal expansion index for each public chain was calculated from normalized within-repertoire ranks of inferred template counts. In a later analysis, generation probabilities were computed with a VDJ recombination model fitted to out-of-frame rearrangements, and the resulting probabilities were checked against IGoR. In a later analysis, hypergeometric tests were used to score TCR-TCR, TCR-HLA and TCR-CMV co-occurrence, with a repertoire-size bias correction applied to TCR pairs. False discovery rates were estimated in a later analysis by permuting HLA or CMV assignments 20 times. In a later analysis, co-occurring TCRs were grouped with DBSCAN, and TCRdist sequence similarity was added when clustering was performed within HLA-allele-positive subsets. Co-occurrence clustering excluded repertoires with fewer than 30,000 or more than 120,000 public chains, plus five with anomalous nucleotide sharing. TCRdb stores this immuneACCESS table with in-frame sequences only. Part of the clones is absent; in the studies checked, under half of the shortfall reflects unresolved V genes, and no reason is known for the rest. For V, J and clone size, that table is used; D and trimming come from the DNA. The sample has about 120,000 clones on record, 70% to 85% of them singletons. The ten largest clones represent just under 2.5% of the sample.

This clone showed up just a few times. The target of this receptor is not known. Base-call qualities are not available, and no considerably larger clone is one nucleotide away. CDR1 and CDR2, looked up from the germline V gene (reference sequence), are MNHNY and SVGAGI. Germline trimming amounts to 6 bases on V and 2 bases on J, with 7 as the count of junction bases outside the gene matches. The CDR3 runs 15 amino acids, cysteine and phenylalanine included. Only the CDR3 DNA is retained, 45 bases long and in frame from the first base. The cohort was made up of about 610 healthy bone marrow donors. At the time of sampling, all cohort members were nominally healthy, though unrecorded immune exposures were likely present. The donor was CMV seronegative and was included in the group of 352 seronegative cohort members. A peripheral blood sample was collected from each donor, and TCR beta sequencing was performed on peripheral blood mononuclear cells. Genomic DNA extraction from the blood cell samples was performed with the Qiagen DNeasy Blood Extraction Kit.

In this chain, TRBV6-6 is recombined with TRBJ1-2; TRBD1 aligns with 9 central bases. This clonotype was obtained from a woman aged 18-35 years in good health and CMV-seronegative. The specimen sequenced was PBMCs. The nucleotides read TGTGCCAGCAGCCTTACCGGGACAGGGAACTATGGCTACACCTTC. It encodes CASSLTGTGNYGYTF.